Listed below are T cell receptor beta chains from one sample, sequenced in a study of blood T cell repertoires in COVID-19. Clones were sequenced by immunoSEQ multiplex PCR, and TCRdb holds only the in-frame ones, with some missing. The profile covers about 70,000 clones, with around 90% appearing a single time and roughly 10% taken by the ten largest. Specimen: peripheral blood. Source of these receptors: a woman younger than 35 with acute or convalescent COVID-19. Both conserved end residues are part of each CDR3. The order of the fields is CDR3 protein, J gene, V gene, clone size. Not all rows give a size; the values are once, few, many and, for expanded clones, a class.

CASSRGQGAYEQYF | TRBJ2-7 | TRBV19 | NA
CASSTHTNTEAFF | TRBJ1-1 | TRBV19 | NA
CASSYSSRGQTEAFF | TRBJ1-1 | TRBV6-5 | NA
CASSFNVGLEQYF | TRBJ2-7 | TRBV5-8 | NA
CASSRGGRGKLFF | TRBJ1-4 | TRBV12-3/TRBV12-4 | NA
CASRPFLISGNTIYF | TRBJ1-3 | TRBV6-5 | once
CASSSNAHRYEQYF | TRBJ2-7 | TRBV6-5 | NA
CASRPHHYMNTEAFF | TRBJ1-1 | TRBV28 | NA
CASSQRFEGLHTDTQYF | TRBJ2-3 | TRBV3-1/TRBV3-2 | NA
CASSLSWTGDEKLFF | TRBJ1-4 | TRBV7-6 | NA
CASSQGGGNIQYF | TRBJ2-4 | TRBV14 | once
CASSLGTGLVTEAFF | TRBJ1-1 | TRBV7-9 | NA
CASSVGGSYEQYF | TRBJ2-7 | TRBV2 | NA
CASSDTGFVPPEAFF | TRBJ1-1 | TRBV19 | NA
CASSWAGGETQYF | TRBJ2-5 | TRBV12-3/TRBV12-4 | NA
CASSLSIQGRNSPLHF | TRBJ1-6 | TRBV27 | NA
CASSLGVSGNTIYF | TRBJ1-3 | TRBV7-2 | NA
CASSSGGPQNQETQYF | TRBJ2-5 | TRBV6-2/TRBV6-3 | NA
CAWSTGGNTIYF | TRBJ1-3 | TRBV30 | NA
CASSSTRDFGFVNEQFF | TRBJ2-1 | TRBV7-2 | NA
CASSLLGTSGMVNEQFF | TRBJ2-1 | TRBV27 | NA
CASSYSQKSGSPLHF | TRBJ1-6 | TRBV6-6 | once
CASSAATGGFTDTQYF | TRBJ2-3 | TRBV6-2/TRBV6-3 | NA
CASSNHRDRVEKLFF | TRBJ1-4 | TRBV7-8 | NA
CASSLNGQGFGQPQHF | TRBJ1-5 | TRBV7-8 | NA
CASSPGTSNTGELFF | TRBJ2-2 | TRBV9 | NA
CASSEEAYSTDTQYF | TRBJ2-3 | TRBV25-1 | NA